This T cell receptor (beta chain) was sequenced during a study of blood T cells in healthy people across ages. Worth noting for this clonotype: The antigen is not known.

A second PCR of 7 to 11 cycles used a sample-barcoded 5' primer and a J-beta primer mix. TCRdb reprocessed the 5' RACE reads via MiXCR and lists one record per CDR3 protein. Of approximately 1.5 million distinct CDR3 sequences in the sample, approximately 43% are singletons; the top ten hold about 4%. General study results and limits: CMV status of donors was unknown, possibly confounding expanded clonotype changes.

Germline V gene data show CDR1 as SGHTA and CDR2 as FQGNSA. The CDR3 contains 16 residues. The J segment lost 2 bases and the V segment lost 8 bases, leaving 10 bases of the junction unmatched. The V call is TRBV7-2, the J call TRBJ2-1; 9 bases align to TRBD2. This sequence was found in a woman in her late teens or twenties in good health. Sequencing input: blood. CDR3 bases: TGTGCCAGCGTAAGGGCTAGCGGGACGACCTACAATGAGCAGTTCTTC. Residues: CASVRASGTTYNEQFF.